A single sample is the source of the 8 T cell receptor beta chains below, sequenced in a study of Graves' ophthalmopathy and Graves' hyperthyroidism. The authors amplified TCR beta CDR3 regions, and they did so from RNA transcripts for repertoire sequencing. HTBI-primed RT-PCR formed the first round, and a multiplex PCR formed the second. TCRdb re-analysed the multiplex PCR reads in MiXCR, keeping a single row per CDR3 protein. The data contain 680,000 or so distinct CDR3 sequences, about 20% of them singletons. The sample consisted of peripheral blood. These receptors were taken from a woman aged 18-30 years with stable Graves' hyperthyroidism. Some clones in this sample may be carry-over from other donors' samples.

This rearrangement joins TRBV7-6 to TRBJ2-7, with 8 positions matching TRBD2. Germline CDR1 is SGHVS and CDR2 is FNYEAQ. The CDR3 runs 13 residues. The V segment lost 5 bases and the J segment 5 bases; nucleotides outside the gene matches: 5. CDR3: CASSPGAGDEQYF. CDR3 in DNA: TGTGCCAGCAGCCCCGGAGCGGGGGACGAGCAGTACTTC.

This clonotype was counted many times. J is TRBJ2-7 and V is TRBV7-3; the match to TRBD1 covers 7 bases. There are 15 residues in the CDR3. Germline assignment: CDR1 SGHTA and CDR2 FQGTGA. V was pared by 0 bases and J by 2 bases, with 4 bases of the junction left unmatched. This CDR3 is CASSLTGGSPYEQYF. Here the CDR3 DNA reads TGTGCCAGCAGCTTAACAGGGGGCTCCCCCTACGAGCAGTACTTC.

This clonotype has ten or more counts. This chain links TRBV6-1 with TRBJ1-1; no definite D call. CDR1 and CDR2 from the germline V gene are MNHNS and SASEGT. The V gene lost 5 bases and the J gene lost 1 base, with 11 bases spanning the gap. CDR3 length: 14 residues. The CDR3 bases are TGTGCCAGCAGTACGAGGACCGAGAACACTGAAGCTTTCTTT. Amino acids: CASSTRTENTEAFF.

This clonotype was recorded many times. For the CDR3, the DNA is TGCAGCGTTGGGCCGCCGGGACAGGGAGGGCAGTACTTC. Residues: CSVGPPGQGGQYF. The gene calls are TRBV29-1 and TRBJ2-7; 9 nucleotides line up with TRBD1. The V segment lost 4 bases and the J segment 9 bases; nucleotides outside the gene matches: 10. Germline assignment: CDR1 SQVTM and CDR2 ANQGSEA. The CDR3 contains 13 residues.

This clonotype was found many times. This chain connects TRBV10-3 to TRBJ1-6, with a tentative D call TRBD1 (5 bases). The germline V and J ends were trimmed by 5 bases and 5 bases, with 10 bases remaining between them. The germline gives CDR1 ENHRY, CDR2 SYGVKD. The length of the CDR3 is 14 residues. The CDR3 loop reads CAISKGTDNSPLHF. In DNA, the CDR3 is TGTGCCATCAGTAAGGGGACGGATAATTCACCCCTCCACTTT.

A few counts support this clonotype. CDR3 nucleotide sequence: TGTGCCACCAGCGTGGACCTCAATCAGCCCCAGCATTTT. This translates into CATSVDLNQPQHF. The chain employs TRBV15 and TRBJ1-5; no clear D gene. This CDR3 is 13 amino acids long. The V gene lost 5 bases and the J gene lost 3 bases, with 8 bases spanning the gap. In germline, CDR1 is LNHNV, CDR2 YYDKDF (reference sequence).

This clonotype was observed at least ten times. The chain combines TRBV29-1 with TRBJ1-2, with D maybe TRBD1 (6 bases). CDR3 length equals 14 residues. The germline V gene encodes CDR1 SQVTM and CDR2 ANQGSEA. With 6 bases removed from V and 1 base from J, the gap between germline ends came to 15 bases. The CDR3 DNA reads TGCAGCGTCCAAGGGGGTACGGGTAACTATGGCTACACCTTC. Translation: CSVQGGTGNYGYTF.

Comments on this clonotype: A clone one base away is much larger, so this may be a read error. The CDR3, as DNA: TGTGCCAGCAGCATAACGAGGGACCGCGGCGGGGAGCTGTGTTTT. Its protein is CASSITRDRGGELCF. The chain uses TRBV7-8 and TRBJ2-2; possibly TRBD2 for D (6 bases). Germline V gene data show CDR1 as SGHVS and CDR2 as FQNEAQ. The CDR3 spans 15 residues. Combining the CDR3 with reference TRBV7-8 and TRBJ2-2 gives the whole variable domain GAGVSQSPRYKVAKRGQDVALRCDPISGHVSLFWYQQALGQGPEFLTYFQNEAQLDKSGLPSDRFFAERPEGSVSTLKIQRTQQEDSAVYLCASSITRDRGGELCFGEGSRLTVL.